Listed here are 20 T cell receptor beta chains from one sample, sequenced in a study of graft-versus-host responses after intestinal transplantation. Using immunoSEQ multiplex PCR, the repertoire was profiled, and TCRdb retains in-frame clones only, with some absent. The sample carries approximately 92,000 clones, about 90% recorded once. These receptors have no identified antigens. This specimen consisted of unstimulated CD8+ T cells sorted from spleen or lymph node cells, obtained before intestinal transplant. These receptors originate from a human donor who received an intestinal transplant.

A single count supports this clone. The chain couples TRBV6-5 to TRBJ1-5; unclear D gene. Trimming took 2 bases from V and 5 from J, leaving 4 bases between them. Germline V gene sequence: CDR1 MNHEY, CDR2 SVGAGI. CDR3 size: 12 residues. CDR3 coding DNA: TGTGCCAGCAGTTACGAGGATCAGCCCCAGCATTTT. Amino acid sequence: CASSYEDQPQHF.

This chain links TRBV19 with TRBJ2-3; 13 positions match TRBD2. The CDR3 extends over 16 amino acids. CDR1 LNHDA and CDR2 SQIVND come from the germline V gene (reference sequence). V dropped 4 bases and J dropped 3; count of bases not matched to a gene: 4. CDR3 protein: CASSKGLAGWTDTQYF. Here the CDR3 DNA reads TGTGCCAGTAGTAAGGGACTAGCGGGATGGACAGATACGCAGTATTTT.

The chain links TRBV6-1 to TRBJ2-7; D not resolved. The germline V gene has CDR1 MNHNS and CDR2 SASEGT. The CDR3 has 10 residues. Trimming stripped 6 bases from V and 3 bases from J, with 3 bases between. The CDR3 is CASRGYEQYF. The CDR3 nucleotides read TGTGCCAGCAGGGGCTACGAGCAGTACTTC.

DNA of the CDR3: TGCGCCAGCAGCCCATGGTCAGGTTCTGCTTTCTACGAGCAGTACTTC. It yields the protein CASSPWSGSAFYEQYF. The gene calls are TRBV5-1 and TRBJ2-7; D not resolved. Germline V lookup: CDR1 SGHRS, CDR2 YFSETQ. Trimming pared 4 bases from V and 3 bases from J, leaving 20 bases between. The CDR3 loop spans 16 amino acids.

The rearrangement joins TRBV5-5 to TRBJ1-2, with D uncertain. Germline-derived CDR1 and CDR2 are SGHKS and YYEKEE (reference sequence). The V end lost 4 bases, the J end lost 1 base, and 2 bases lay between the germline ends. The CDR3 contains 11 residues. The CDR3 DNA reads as TGTGCCAGCAGCCTTAACTATGGCTACACCTTC. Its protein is CASSLNYGYTF.

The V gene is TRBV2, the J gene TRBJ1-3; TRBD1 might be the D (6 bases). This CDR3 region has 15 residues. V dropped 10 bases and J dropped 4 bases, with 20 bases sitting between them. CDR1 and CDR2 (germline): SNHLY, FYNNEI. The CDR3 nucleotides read TGTGCCACCCAGGGACTACAGGGCCGAGGAAACACCATATATTTT. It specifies CATQGLQGRGNTIYF. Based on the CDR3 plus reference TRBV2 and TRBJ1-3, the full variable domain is EPEVTQTPSHQVTQMGQEVILRCVPISNHLYFYWYRQILGQKVEFLVSFYNNEISEKSEIFDDQFSVERPDGSNFTLKIRSTKLEDSAMYFCATQGLQGRGNTIYFGEGSWLTVV.

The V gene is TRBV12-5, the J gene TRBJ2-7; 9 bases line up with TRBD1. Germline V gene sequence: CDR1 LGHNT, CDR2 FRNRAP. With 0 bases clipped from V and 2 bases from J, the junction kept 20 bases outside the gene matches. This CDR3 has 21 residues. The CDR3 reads CASGLVLRDRVLSFPTYEQYF. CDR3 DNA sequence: TGTGCTAGTGGTTTGGTACTTCGGGACAGGGTTTTATCTTTTCCAACCTACGAGCAGTACTTC.

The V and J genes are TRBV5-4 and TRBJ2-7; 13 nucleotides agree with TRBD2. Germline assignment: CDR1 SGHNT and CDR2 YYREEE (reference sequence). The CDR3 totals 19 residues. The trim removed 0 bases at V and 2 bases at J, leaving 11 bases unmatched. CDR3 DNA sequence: TGTGCCAGCAGCTTGGATCTCTCGACTAGCGGGAGGAAGGCCTACGAGCAGTACTTC. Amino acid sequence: CASSLDLSTSGRKAYEQYF.

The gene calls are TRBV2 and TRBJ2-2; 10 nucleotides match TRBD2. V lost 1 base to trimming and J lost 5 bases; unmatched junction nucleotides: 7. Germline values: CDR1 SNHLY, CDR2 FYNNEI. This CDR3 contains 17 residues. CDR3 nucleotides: TGTGCCAGCAGTGAAGGGCTAGCGGGAGCGTTTACCGGGGAGCTGTTTTTT. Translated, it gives CASSEGLAGAFTGELFF.

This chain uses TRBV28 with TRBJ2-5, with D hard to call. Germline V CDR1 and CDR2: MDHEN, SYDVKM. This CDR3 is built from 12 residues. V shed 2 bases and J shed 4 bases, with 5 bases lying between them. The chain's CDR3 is CASSLGSETQYF. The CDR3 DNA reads TGTGCCAGCAGTTTAGGGTCAGAGACCCAGTACTTC.

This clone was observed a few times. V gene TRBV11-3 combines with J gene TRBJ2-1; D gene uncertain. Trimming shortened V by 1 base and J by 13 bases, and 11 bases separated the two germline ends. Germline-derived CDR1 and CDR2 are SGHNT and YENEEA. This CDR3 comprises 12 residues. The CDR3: CASSLGPWPQFF. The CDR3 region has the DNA TGTGCCAGCAGCTTAGGGCCATGGCCACAGTTCTTC. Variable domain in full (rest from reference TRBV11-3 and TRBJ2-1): EAGVVQSPRYKIIEKKQPVAFWCNPISGHNTLYWYLQNLGQGPELLIRYENEEAVDDSQLPKDRFSAERLKGVDSTLKIQPAELGDSAVYLCASSLGPWPQFFGPGTRLTVL.

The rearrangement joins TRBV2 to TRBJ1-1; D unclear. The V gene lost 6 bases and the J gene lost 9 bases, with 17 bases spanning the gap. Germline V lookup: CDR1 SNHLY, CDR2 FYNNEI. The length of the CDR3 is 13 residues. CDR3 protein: CASSHWPSGKAFF. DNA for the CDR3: TGTGCCAGCAGCCACTGGCCCAGTGGCAAAGCTTTCTTT.

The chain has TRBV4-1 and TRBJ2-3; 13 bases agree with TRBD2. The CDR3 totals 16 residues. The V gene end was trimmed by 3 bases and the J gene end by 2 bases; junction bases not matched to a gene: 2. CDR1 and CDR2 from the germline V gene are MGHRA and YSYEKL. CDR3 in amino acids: CASSQGLAGFTDTQYF. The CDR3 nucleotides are TGCGCCAGCAGCCAGGGACTAGCGGGGTTCACAGATACGCAGTATTTT.

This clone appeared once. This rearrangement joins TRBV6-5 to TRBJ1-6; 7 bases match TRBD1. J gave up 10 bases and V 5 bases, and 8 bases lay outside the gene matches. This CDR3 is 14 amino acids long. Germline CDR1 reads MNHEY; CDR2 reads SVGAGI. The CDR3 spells CASSGRTGLSPLHF. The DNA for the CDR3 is TGTGCCAGCAGTGGTCGGACAGGATTATCACCCCTCCACTTT.

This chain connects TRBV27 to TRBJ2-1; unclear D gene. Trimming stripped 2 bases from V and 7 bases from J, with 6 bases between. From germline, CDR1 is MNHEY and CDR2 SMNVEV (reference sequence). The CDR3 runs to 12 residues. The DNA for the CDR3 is TGTGCCAGCAGTTTAGGGGTTAATGAGCAGTTCTTC. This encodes CASSLGVNEQFF.

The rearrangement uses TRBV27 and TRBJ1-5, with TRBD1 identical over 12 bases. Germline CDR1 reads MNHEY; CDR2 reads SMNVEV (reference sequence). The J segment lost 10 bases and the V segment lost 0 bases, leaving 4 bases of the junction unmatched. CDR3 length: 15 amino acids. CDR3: CASSLSGQGAFPQHF. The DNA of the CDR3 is TGTGCCAGCAGTTTATCGGGACAGGGGGCGTTTCCCCAGCATTTT.

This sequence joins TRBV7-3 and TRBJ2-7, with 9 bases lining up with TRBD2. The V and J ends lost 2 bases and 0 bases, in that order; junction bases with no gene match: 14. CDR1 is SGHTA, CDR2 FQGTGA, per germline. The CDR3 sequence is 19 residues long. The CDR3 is CASSLEAGLAGVDSYEQYF. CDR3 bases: TGTGCCAGCAGCTTAGAGGCGGGCTTAGCGGGGGTAGACTCCTACGAGCAGTACTTC.

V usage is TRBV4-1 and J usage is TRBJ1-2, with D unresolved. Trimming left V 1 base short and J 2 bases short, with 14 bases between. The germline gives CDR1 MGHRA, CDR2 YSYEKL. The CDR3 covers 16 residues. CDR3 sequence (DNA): TGCGCCAGCAGCCAAGTGAACCTTTGGGCGAACTATGGCTACACCTTC. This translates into CASSQVNLWANYGYTF.

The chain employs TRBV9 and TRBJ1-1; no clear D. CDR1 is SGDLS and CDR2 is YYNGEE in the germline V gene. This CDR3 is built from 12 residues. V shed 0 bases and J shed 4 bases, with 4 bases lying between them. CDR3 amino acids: CASSVEGTEAFF. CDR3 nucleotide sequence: TGTGCCAGCAGCGTAGAGGGCACTGAAGCTTTCTTT. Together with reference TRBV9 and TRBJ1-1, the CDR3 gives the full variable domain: DSGVTQTPKHLITATGQRVTLRCSPRSGDLSVYWYQQSLDQGLQFLIQYYNGEERAKGNILERFSAQQFPDLHSELNLSSLELGDSALYFCASSVEGTEAFFGQGTRLTVV.

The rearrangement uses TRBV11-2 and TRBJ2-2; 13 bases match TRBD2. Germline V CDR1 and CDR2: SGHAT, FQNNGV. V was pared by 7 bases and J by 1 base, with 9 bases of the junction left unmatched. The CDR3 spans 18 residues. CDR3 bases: TGTGCCAGCAACGGACTAGCGGGAGCGTTTGTGAACACCGGGGAGCTGTTTTTT. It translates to CASNGLAGAFVNTGELFF.